A single sample is the source of the 19 T cell receptor beta chains below, sequenced in a study of T-cell reconstitution after alpha-beta-depleted transplantation in children. Unique molecular identifiers were incorporated into the prepared TCRbeta library. TCRdb called the PCR reads again in MiXCR, with one record for every CDR3 protein. The top ten clones hold about 0.77% of a sample with around 700,000 distinct CDR3 sequences, around 13% of them seen once. The specimen comprised PBMCs, sampled before TCRalphabeta/CD19-depleted stem cell transplant. Receptors originate from a girl aged 2-9 years with congenital amegakaryocytic thrombocytopenia, due to receive a stem cell transplant.

This clonotype was counted a few times. This chain uses TRBV7-2 with TRBJ2-1; D gene uncertain. This CDR3 has 8 residues. Germline loops: CDR1 SGHTA, CDR2 FQGNSA. With 10 bases removed from V and 15 bases from J, the gap between germline ends came to 10 bases. The CDR3 spells CATVNWFF. The CDR3 DNA reads as TGTGCCACCGTTAATTGGTTCTTC.

This clonotype was found many times. V is TRBV20-1 and J is TRBJ1-2; D not resolved. The CDR3 is 12 amino acids. Germline V gene sequence: CDR1 DFQATT, CDR2 SNEGSKA (reference sequence). The ends were cut back, 3 bases at V and 4 bases at J, with 9 bases in the middle. CDR3 bases: TGCAGTGCTAGGGATGGGATCTATGGCTACACCTTC. This translates into CSARDGIYGYTF.

This clonotype was detected ten times or more. The rearrangement uses TRBV6-1 and TRBJ2-7; no definite D call. Trimming took off 5 bases at V and 2 bases at J, with 13 bases between the two ends. Germline CDR1 and CDR2: MNHNS and SASEGT. The CDR3 is 14 amino acids. CDR3 loop: CASSPPSPPYEQYF. CDR3 nucleotides: TGTGCCAGCAGTCCCCCTAGTCCTCCCTACGAGCAGTACTTC.

The chain joins TRBV7-9 to TRBJ2-3; 9 nucleotides agree with TRBD2. Looked up from germline, CDR1 is SEHNR and CDR2 is FQNEAQ (reference sequence). V shed 11 bases and J 5 bases; nucleotides not matched to a gene: 8. The CDR3 sequence is 13 residues long. The CDR3 sequence: CAGSSGSQDTQYF. The CDR3 DNA sequence: TGTGCCGGAAGTAGCGGGAGTCAAGATACGCAGTATTTT.

Regarding this clonotype: One end of the junction fails to match germline, which may point to a read error. This sequence joins TRBV3-1 and TRBJ2-5, with D possibly being TRBD2 (7 bases). The CDR3 consists of 19 residues. The germline V gene has CDR1 LGHDT and CDR2 YNNKEL (reference sequence). The CDR3 DNA sequence: TGTGTCAGCAGCCAAGATATCGGACCAACGTGGGGGGGCGAAGAGACCCAGTACTTC. Protein product: CVSSQDIGPTWGGEETQYF.

This clonotype was counted ten times or more. The V and J genes are TRBV28 and TRBJ1-5; no reliable D call. The CDR3 sequence is 12 residues long. Trimming removed 11 bases at V and 3 bases at J, with 11 bases between. Germline assignment: CDR1 MDHEN and CDR2 SYDVKM. CDR3 in DNA: TGTGCCGCTGACGGTCTCAATCAGCCCCAGCATTTT. Translated: CAADGLNQPQHF.

This clonotype appeared many times. J is TRBJ2-3 and V is TRBV5-4; a possible D gene is TRBD1 (5 bases). CDR3 length: 13 residues. V was pared by 4 bases and J by 6 bases, with 12 bases between. Germline V gives CDR1 SGHNT, CDR2 YYREEE (reference sequence). CDR3 residues: CASSPIGADTQYF. The CDR3 region has the DNA TGTGCCAGCAGCCCCATAGGGGCCGATACGCAGTATTTT. Variable domain in full (rest from reference TRBV5-4 and TRBJ2-3): ETGVTQSPTHLIKTRGQQVTLRCSSQSGHNTVSWYQQALGQGPQFIFQYYREEENGRGNFPPRFSGLQFPNYSSELNVNALELDDSALYLCASSPIGADTQYFGPGTRLTVL.

This clonotype was recorded at least ten times. V gene TRBV3-1 combines with J gene TRBJ2-3, with 12 bases lining up with TRBD2. Germline loops: CDR1 LGHDT, CDR2 YNNKEL (reference sequence). Trimming at V came to 4 bases and at J to 2 bases, leaving 4 bases not matched to a gene. The CDR3 is 16 residues long. CDR3 protein: CASSPGLAGFTDTQYF. CDR3 in DNA: TGTGCCAGCAGCCCTGGACTAGCGGGATTCACAGATACGCAGTATTTT.

This clonotype was observed a few times. This chain joins TRBV3-1 and TRBJ2-7; 13 nucleotides agree with TRBD2. Losses at the gene ends were 0 bases for V and 5 bases for J; bases not matched to a gene: 10. Germline V gene sequence: CDR1 LGHDT, CDR2 YNNKEL (reference sequence). The CDR3 length is 18 residues. For the CDR3, the DNA is TGTGCCAGCAGCCAAGATTTTTCGACTAGCGGGAGGATGGACGAGCAGTACTTC. Protein sequence: CASSQDFSTSGRMDEQYF.

The V call is TRBV11-1, the J call TRBJ2-2; 10 bases line up with TRBD2. V shed 2 bases, J shed 2 bases, and the junction held 11 bases outside the gene matches. Germline loops: CDR1 SGHAT, CDR2 FQDESV (reference sequence). The CDR3 totals 19 residues. The CDR3 DNA follows: TGTGCCAGCAGCTTATTCCATTTTCGACTAGCGGGTAACACCGGGGAGCTGTTTTTT. Its translation is CASSLFHFRLAGNTGELFF.

In its sample, this clonotype was seen many times. The chain uses TRBV29-1 and TRBJ1-1, with 8 bases matching TRBD1. Germline CDR1 is SQVTM and CDR2 is ANQGSEA. V shed 4 bases and J 0 bases; nucleotides not matched to a gene: 13. CDR3 length: 17 residues. The CDR3 here is CSVVISGGRVMNTEAFF. In DNA, the CDR3 is TGCAGCGTTGTAATATCAGGGGGCCGAGTCATGAACACTGAAGCTTTCTTT.

With respect to this clonotype: A much larger clone differs by one base, so this may be a read error. V is TRBV7-8 and J is TRBJ2-7; 8 positions match TRBD2. The CDR3 length is 16 residues. In germline, CDR1 is SGHVS, CDR2 FQNEAQ. V shed 4 bases, J shed 4 bases, and the junction held 12 bases outside the gene matches. CDR3 nucleotide sequence: TGTGCCAGCAGCTCTTTACCGGAACTAGCGGCTTACGAGCAGTACTTC. It encodes CASSSLPELAAYEQYF.

This clonotype was seen at least ten times. The chain joins TRBV29-1 to TRBJ1-1, with D hard to call. V gave up 3 bases and J gave up 2 bases, with 7 bases separating them. The V gene's germline CDR1 is SQVTM and CDR2 ANQGSEA. The CDR3 covers 12 residues. The CDR3: CSVEASNTEAFF. CDR3 bases: TGCAGCGTTGAGGCCTCTAACACTGAAGCTTTCTTT.

This clonotype has only a few counts. The V and J genes are TRBV20-1 and TRBJ1-5; no clear D. The length of the CDR3 is 16 residues. The V gene lost 2 bases and the J gene lost 2 bases, with 16 bases spanning the gap. The germline V gene encodes CDR1 DFQATT and CDR2 SNEGSKA (reference sequence). The CDR3 region is CSARSPAIAGNQPQHF. The DNA for the CDR3 is TGCAGTGCTAGATCCCCGGCGATAGCCGGCAATCAGCCCCAGCATTTT.

This clonotype was observed at least ten times. This chain uses TRBV10-3 with TRBJ2-2; the match to TRBD2 covers 9 bases. Trimming cost V 3 bases and J 2 bases; bases outside gene matches: 7. The CDR3 has 17 residues. Germline lookup yields CDR1 ENHRY and CDR2 SYGVKD. The CDR3 nucleotides read TGTGCCATCAGTGACCTAGCGGGATCCTTTAACACCGGGGAGCTGTTTTTT. Amino acids: CAISDLAGSFNTGELFF.

This clonotype was seen at least ten times. In nucleotides, the CDR3 is TGCAGTGCTAGAGGGGCGACTAGCACCTACTACAATGAGCAGTTCTTC. This codes for CSARGATSTYYNEQFF. The chain combines TRBV20-1 with TRBJ2-1, with 7 bases aligning to TRBD2. Germline CDR1 is DFQATT and CDR2 is SNEGSKA (reference sequence). The CDR3 contains 16 residues. V dropped 1 base and J dropped 3; count of bases not matched to a gene: 9.

This clonotype was found many times. The chain employs TRBV20-1 and TRBJ1-2, with D maybe TRBD1 (5 bases). Germline CDR1 reads DFQATT; CDR2 reads SNEGSKA (reference sequence). This CDR3 spans 13 amino acids. The V end lost 4 bases, the J end lost 2 bases, and 11 bases lay between the germline ends. The CDR3 protein is CSAKKGRNYGYTF. The CDR3 region has the DNA TGCAGTGCTAAGAAGGGGAGAAACTATGGCTACACCTTC.

In this sample, this clonotype turned up a few times. This sequence joins TRBV28 and TRBJ2-2, with unresolved D. Germline V CDR1 and CDR2: MDHEN, SYDVKM. Trimming removed 4 bases at V and 6 bases at J, with 15 bases between. CDR3 size: 15 residues. DNA for the CDR3: TGTGCCAGCAGTTCGCCCGGCCGAGGCGCCGGGGAGCTGTTTTTT. Protein product: CASSSPGRGAGELFF.

The table lists this clonotype with a few counts. The rearrangement joins TRBV7-6 to TRBJ2-3; 7 bases match TRBD2. Germline V lookup: CDR1 SGHVS, CDR2 FNYEAQ. Trimming took 5 bases from V and 4 from J; bases not matched to a gene: 9. There are 15 residues in the CDR3. The CDR3 protein is CASSRSGRGSDTQYF. As DNA, the CDR3 is TGTGCCAGCAGCCGTAGCGGGCGAGGGTCAGATACGCAGTATTTT.